The source of this T cell receptor (beta chain) is a study of T-cell reconstitution after alpha-beta-depleted transplantation in children (dated by TCRdb to about 2016). With respect to the entire study: Using TCR repertoire profiling, the study quantitatively followed how T-cell immune reconstitution unfolded in children after TCRalphabeta/CD19-depleted allogeneic hematopoietic cell transplantation. Summary of the overall study and its limitations: Apparently early alphabetaT-cell count recovery about two months after transplant reportedly relied on only several hundred rapidly expanded clones derived from non-depleted graft cells. In some patients, the high TCRbeta diversity seen at day 60 was put down to recipient T cells and intrathymic progenitors that had survived conditioning. Hyperexpanded clone frequencies declined over subsequent months; after one year, T-cell counts and TCRbeta diversity were mostly attributed to newly produced T cells.

Sample treatment or condition, as interpreted from the label and publication: allogeneic hematopoietic cell transplantation with graft depleted of TCRalphabeta T cells and CD19 B cells. TCRalphabeta/CD19-depleted allogeneic hematopoietic cell grafts were given to the transplant recipients, all of whom were children. In regard to this clonotype: This clone's antigen is unknown. No clone much larger than this one lies a single base away; base qualities are absent.

The CDR3, from cysteine to phenylalanine, totals 14 residues. The entry retains the CDR3 DNA only, 42 bases that are in frame from base 1. From a lookup of the germline V gene, CDR1 and CDR2 are MDHEN and SYDVKM. Trimming removed 7 bases from V and 0 bases from J, leaving 9 bases between the germline ends. Library generation was performed with PCR. Sequencing took place on an Illumina HiSeq 2500. To normalize quantification of the TCRbeta repertoire, the TCR libraries were built with molecular barcoding that relied on unique molecular identifiers. TCRdb cleaned the public reads at Q25 with fastp, built clones with MiXCR and kept in-frame beta chains. CDR3 protein duplicates are merged, each entry listing the most common genes and DNA. This sample has about 200,000 distinct CDR3 sequences in its table, and roughly 7.1% of those were observed once. The top ten hold more than 5.5% of the sample.

The sequence came from a boy aged 2 to 9 with acute lymphoblastic leukemia, due to receive a stem cell transplant. The chain links TRBV28 with TRBJ1-4, with no reliable assignment of the D segment. Here the sequenced sample was PBMCs, taken before TCRalphabeta/CD19-depleted stem cell transplant. CDR3 protein: CASNSGATNEKLFF. The DNA reads TGTGCCAGCAACTCCGGGGCAACTAATGAAAAACTGTTTTTT.